A selection of T cell receptor beta chains follows, all from one sample in a study of regulatory T cells in long-lasting Graves disease. TCRdb reprocessed the multiplex PCR reads via MiXCR and lists one record per CDR3 protein. Of roughly 450,000 distinct CDR3 sequences listed, about 20% were seen once; the top ten hold around 24%. The sequencing used peripheral blood mononuclear cells (PBMCs), collected when the disease was refractory, from a patient treated with antithyroid drugs. These receptors were obtained from a female donor with Graves disease. CDR3s include the opening cysteine and the closing phenylalanine or tryptophan. Fields, in order: V gene, J gene, CDR3 protein.

TRBV20-1	TRBJ2-5	CSARGTVETQYF
TRBV19	TRBJ1-2	CASSVHSRGYGYTF
TRBV6-9	TRBJ1-1	CASSYRRATEAFF
TRBV28	TRBJ1-2	CASSLRGARAYGYTF
TRBV18	TRBJ1-4	CASSPQSVEATNEKLFF
TRBV5-5	TRBJ1-5	CASSPHLTLHGMQQPQHF
TRBV28	TRBJ1-4	CASSIGTGSEKLFF
TRBV5-1	TRBJ2-2	CASTPRGLDTGELFF
TRBV12-3/TRBV12-4	TRBJ2-3	CASRLGSPGPADTQYF
TRBV25-1	TRBJ1-2	CASSEFKDYGYTF
TRBV7-9	TRBJ1-2	CASSLALPGLGYTF
TRBV6-1	TRBJ2-7	CASSEAPYEQYF
TRBV10-3	TRBJ2-7	CAISEVGAGEQYF
TRBV7-2	TRBJ2-2	CASSPRLAGLGVGELFF
TRBV12-3/TRBV12-4	TRBJ1-1	CASSLSRGRGGTEAFF
TRBV18	TRBJ1-2	CASSPQRWEKANYGYTF
TRBV24-1	TRBJ2-2	CATTRGPVPRDTGELFF
TRBV24-1	TRBJ2-2	CATSDDRAGELFF
TRBV7-2	TRBJ2-7	CASSGGSGNEQYF
TRBV12-3/TRBV12-4	TRBJ2-7	CASSLRGLIPTYEQYF
TRBV10-3	TRBJ2-5	CAISEGGSGRAVF
TRBV7-3	TRBJ2-7	CASSSGQAPYEQYF
TRBV29-1	TRBJ1-4	CSVTGTGDEKLFF
TRBV7-3	TRBJ2-2	CASSLRPSSSAGELFF
TRBV7-2	TRBJ2-2	CASSLARVPGELFF
TRBV20-1	TRBJ2-5	CSAQAGAMQYQETQYF
TRBV6-1	TRBJ2-1	CASSPRDSLINEQFF
TRBV2	TRBJ1-2	CASSGASGYGYTF
TRBV24-1	TRBJ1-1	CATSEGAGGTEAFF
TRBV6-5	TRBJ2-7	CASSYYGSSYEQYF
TRBV19	TRBJ1-1	CASSIAGLMNTEAFF
TRBV9	TRBJ2-7	CASSVLAGSSYEQYF
TRBV5-1	TRBJ2-6	CASSLDARAGANVLTF
TRBV11-2	TRBJ2-2	CASSSLTRGSGELFF
TRBV7-6	TRBJ2-2	CASSLLGGSTMNTGELLF
TRBV7-2	TRBJ1-1	CASTGGVNTEAFF
TRBV2	TRBJ1-2	CASSTDGFYGYTF
TRBV30	TRBJ2-2	CAWSVLGLAGLGTGELFF
TRBV14	TRBJ2-7	CASSRIQGNAYEQYF
TRBV2	TRBJ1-2	CASSDRGGYTF
TRBV6-5	TRBJ1-3	CASSFQLSLGNTIYF
TRBV20-1	TRBJ1-5	CSAREQGYSNQPQHF
TRBV9	TRBJ2-5	CASSGRLAGGQETQYF
TRBV27	TRBJ2-6	CASKRQGDSGANVLTF
TRBV12-3/TRBV12-4	TRBJ2-7	CASRKGQGDYEQYF
TRBV19	TRBJ2-2	CASSVGGQNTGELFF
TRBV2	TRBJ1-1	CASTPNWGTEAFF
TRBV7-8	TRBJ2-2	CASNPLGSLATGELFF
TRBV28	TRBJ1-5	CASSFGPRAQHF
TRBV12-3/TRBV12-4	TRBJ1-1	CASTVFGRANTEAFF
TRBV30	TRBJ1-5	CAWTAEGADQPQHF
TRBV5-6	TRBJ2-4	CASSAGPGLGRNIQYF
TRBV28	TRBJ2-2	CASSLGTGTGGELFF